The T cell receptor beta chain described here comes from a study of T cell responses to AZD1222 COVID-19 vaccine. Study-wide findings and caveats: Spike-wide coverage was observed for vaccine-associated CD4 TCRs, with dominant responses at 160-218 and 743-854.

The repertoire was sequenced with immunoSEQ multiplex PCR; TCRdb's copy has only in-frame clones and lacks some. The sample includes 120,000 to 150,000 clones, roughly 90% seen only once; the top ten take under 2%. With regard to this clone: Antigen: not known.

The V end was cut by 6 bases, the J end by 8 bases, with 16 bases between. CDR1 and CDR2 from the germline V gene are MNHEY and SMNVEV (reference sequence). CDR3 length equals 13 residues. It was second doses at about 4 or about 12 weeks that were pooled. Sequenced here: peripheral blood, sampled 28 days after the second AZD1222 dose. V gene TRBV27 combines with J gene TRBJ1-2; tentatively, D is TRBD1 (5 bases). This TCR was sampled from an adult who received the AZD1222 COVID-19 vaccine. CDR3 protein: CASRPTGAGGYTF. The CDR3 DNA follows: TGTGCCAGCAGACCTACGGGAGCAGGGGGCTACACCTTC.